These 18 T cell receptor beta chains were all obtained from the same sample, sequenced in a study of cytomegalovirus exposure and HLA in healthy donors. The PCR was carried out with 60 Vbeta primers and 13 Jbeta primers. The assay was immunoSEQ multiplex PCR, and TCRdb's table has in-frame clones only and misses some. The table for this sample gives 75,000 to 85,000 clones. Sequences were obtained from PBMCs. All receptors come from a man aged 45 to 65 in good health and CMV-seronegative.

The V call is TRBV6-5, the J call TRBJ1-2; TRBD1 is a possible D gene (6 bases). Germline-derived CDR1 and CDR2 are MNHEY and SVGAGI. The CDR3 sequence is 14 residues long. V was trimmed by 5 bases and J by 6 bases, leaving 16 bases between them. The CDR3, as DNA: TGTGCCAGCAGTCGAGAGCGAGGGGGTAATGGCTACACCTTC. Encoded protein: CASSRERGGNGYTF.

The rearrangement links TRBV10-3 to TRBJ1-1; possible D gene TRBD1, 6 bases. Trimming stripped 11 bases from V and 6 bases from J, with 22 bases between. This CDR3 is built from 14 residues. From germline, CDR1 is ENHRY and CDR2 SYGVKD. The CDR3 DNA is TGTGCCGCTGGAGGGGGGGGAGGTGGCCCTGAAGCTTTCTTT. It specifies CAAGGGGGGPEAFF.

V usage is TRBV7-8 and J usage is TRBJ2-1; 9 bases agree with TRBD1. The CDR3 is 15 amino acids. The germline V gene has CDR1 SGHVS and CDR2 FQNEAQ. The V segment lost 5 bases and the J segment 9 bases; nucleotides outside the gene matches: 11. The CDR3 protein is CASSPGTGNLVEQFF. CDR3 bases: TGTGCCAGCAGCCCCGGGACAGGGAATCTCGTTGAGCAGTTCTTC. Drawing the rest from reference TRBV7-8 and TRBJ2-1, the complete variable domain is GAGVSQSPRYKVAKRGQDVALRCDPISGHVSLFWYQQALGQGPEFLTYFQNEAQLDKSGLPSDRFFAERPEGSVSTLKIQRTQQEDSAVYLCASSPGTGNLVEQFFGPGTRLTVL.

About this clone: The junction and the germline gene differ at one end; a read error may be behind it. The same CDR3 is also encoded by other DNA sequences in this sample. V usage is TRBV15 and J usage is TRBJ1-2, with a tentative D call TRBD1 (5 bases). This CDR3 contains 16 residues. Germline V gene data show CDR1 as LNHNV and CDR2 as YYDKDF (reference sequence). In DNA, the CDR3 is TGTGCCACCAGCAGAGGTCAGGGCTTCGTAAGCTATGGCTACACTTTC. Amino acid sequence: CATSRGQGFVSYGYTF.

The gene calls are TRBV29-1 and TRBJ2-1; the match to TRBD2 covers 15 bases. The CDR3 length is 16 residues. Looked up from germline, CDR1 is SQVTM and CDR2 is ANQGSEA. Germline trimming cut 7 bases from V and 5 bases from J; bases unmatched to any gene: 9. The CDR3 DNA reads TGCAGCGGTACTGGGACTAGCGGGGGGCACGACAATGAGCAGTTCTTC. Residues: CSGTGTSGGHDNEQFF.

The chain employs TRBV2 and TRBJ1-1; maybe TRBD1 (5 bases). The CDR3 loop spans 16 amino acids. V gave up 3 bases and J gave up 6 bases, with 20 bases separating them. Germline CDR1 and CDR2: SNHLY and FYNNEI. The CDR3 sequence: CASSEDVGARKPEAFF. The CDR3 DNA sequence: TGTGCCAGCAGTGAGGATGTAGGGGCGCGGAAGCCTGAAGCTTTCTTT.

This chain connects TRBV5-8 to TRBJ1-5; D perhaps matches TRBD1 (6 bases). This CDR3 has 14 residues. Germline V lookup: CDR1 SGHTS, CDR2 YDEGEE. Trimming took off 3 bases at V and 7 bases at J, with 14 bases between the two ends. CDR3 amino acids: CASSSTGLGQPQHF. CDR3 in DNA: TGTGCCAGCAGCTCTACAGGGCTGGGGCAGCCCCAGCATTTT. The complete variable domain, with remaining parts taken from reference TRBV5-8 and TRBJ1-5, reads EAGVTQSPTHLIKTRGQQATLRCSPISGHTSVYWYQQALGLGLQFLLWYDEGEERNRGNFPPRFSGRQFPNYSSELNVNALELEDSALYLCASSSTGLGQPQHFGDGTRLSIL.

The chain uses TRBV7-9 and TRBJ2-1; D perhaps matches TRBD2 (5 bases). Between the trimmed V and J ends, which lost 6 bases and 7 bases, there was a span of 16 bases. CDR3 length: 14 amino acids. Germline V gives CDR1 SEHNR, CDR2 FQNEAQ (reference sequence). This CDR3 is CASSFHDGVNEQFF. The CDR3 DNA reads TGTGCCAGCAGTTTTCATGACGGGGTTAATGAGCAGTTCTTC.

The chain employs TRBV28 and TRBJ2-2; maybe TRBD2 (6 bases). This CDR3 is built from 16 residues. The V end was cut by 7 bases, the J end by 2 bases, with 17 bases between. Germline CDR1 and CDR2: MDHEN and SYDVKM. CDR3 bases: TGTGCCAGCATCCCTGGTGGGGCGGGAAACACCGGGGAGCTGTTTTTT. Residues: CASIPGGAGNTGELFF.

V gene TRBV29-1 combines with J gene TRBJ1-2, with D possibly TRBD1 on 5 matching bases. This CDR3 is built from 15 residues. The ends were cut back, 0 bases at V and 2 bases at J, with 13 bases in the middle. Per germline, CDR1 SQVTM and CDR2 ANQGSEA. This CDR3 is CSVEDVGLLNYGYTF. CDR3 DNA: TGCAGCGTTGAAGATGTGGGACTGTTGAACTATGGCTACACCTTC.

The gene calls are TRBV6-5 and TRBJ1-5; 8 bases match TRBD1. V was clipped by 6 bases and J by 5 bases; unmatched bases: 3. The germline V gene has CDR1 MNHEY and CDR2 SVGAGI. The CDR3 length is 13 residues. The CDR3 DNA follows: TGTGCCAGCAGATTACAGGGGGATCAGCCCCAGCATTTT. Its protein product is CASRLQGDQPQHF.

The chain uses TRBV18 and TRBJ1-4, with D possibly being TRBD1 (6 bases). The CDR3 contains 15 residues. The V end was cut by 2 bases, the J end by 8 bases, with 15 bases between. The germline CDR1 and CDR2 sequences are KGHSH and LQKENI. CDR3 region: CASSPEYRETEKLFF. The CDR3, as DNA: TGTGCCAGCTCACCAGAGTACAGGGAGACGGAAAAACTGTTTTTT.

The chain uses TRBV5-4 and TRBJ2-7, with TRBD1 identical over 7 bases. The CDR3 length is 12 residues. Germline assignment: CDR1 SGHNT and CDR2 YYREEE (reference sequence). Trimming cost V 3 bases and J 3 bases; bases outside gene matches: 0. CDR3 DNA: TGTGCCAGCAGCTGGGACAGCTACGAGCAGTACTTC. Translated, it gives CASSWDSYEQYF.

The V and J genes are TRBV5-1 and TRBJ2-7, with 14 nucleotides matching TRBD2. Germline CDR1 is SGHRS and CDR2 is YFSETQ. V lost 4 bases and J lost 4; bases outside the gene matches: 10. The CDR3 length is 17 residues. CDR3 loop: CASSGKPGLAGVYEQYF. For the CDR3, the DNA is TGCGCCAGCAGCGGCAAACCGGGACTAGCGGGGGTGTACGAGCAGTACTTC.

Notes on this clone: Relative to the germline gene, one junction end is altered; a read error may explain this. The rearrangement uses TRBV5-1 and TRBJ2-2, with TRBD1 as a possible D gene (6 bases). Germline CDR1 SGHRS, CDR2 YFSETQ. The CDR3 is 16 residues long. The CDR3 DNA reads TGCGCCAGCAGCTTGGACGGGACACCAAACACCGGGGAGCTGCTTTTT. Amino acid sequence: CASSLDGTPNTGELLF.

The rearrangement uses TRBV5-1 and TRBJ2-3; 9 nucleotides align to TRBD2. The CDR3 covers 15 residues. Germline CDR1 is SGHRS and CDR2 is YFSETQ. V lost 4 bases to trimming and J lost 4 bases; unmatched junction nucleotides: 7. CDR3 bases: TGCGCCAGCAGCCCTCCTAGCGGGGCGGCAGATACGCAGTATTTT. It yields the protein CASSPPSGAADTQYF.

V is TRBV10-1 and J is TRBJ1-5, with D possibly matching TRBD1 (5 bases). The CDR3 spans 16 residues. The germline CDR1 and CDR2 sequences are WNHNN and SYGVQD (reference sequence). V dropped 0 bases and J dropped 2 bases, with 11 bases sitting between them. CDR3 sequence (DNA): TGCGCCAGCAGTGAGTCAAAGGGGAACGGCAATCAGCCCCAGCATTTT. This gives the protein CASSESKGNGNQPQHF.

This chain joins TRBV28 and TRBJ2-1; 7 bases line up with TRBD1. V lost 7 bases to trimming and J lost 12 bases; unmatched junction nucleotides: 12. The CDR3 totals 13 residues. Germline CDR1 reads MDHEN; CDR2 reads SYDVKM. The CDR3 DNA follows: TGTGCCAGCACGGCAGGGGGATCGGTTGGGCAGTTCTTC. This gives the protein CASTAGGSVGQFF.